What follows are 9 T cell receptor beta chains derived from one specimen sequenced in a study of cytomegalovirus exposure and HLA in healthy donors. Primers for the PCR totalled 60 Vbeta and 13 Jbeta. The assay was immunoSEQ multiplex PCR, and TCRdb's table has in-frame clones only and misses some. Of approximately 190,000 clones listed, 70% to 80% are singletons. The specimen was PBMCs. The receptors were gathered from a woman under 40 in good health and CMV-seropositive.

The J gene is TRBJ1-1, the V gene TRBV28; D perhaps matches TRBD1 (5 bases). V lost 6 bases, J lost 5 bases, and 13 bases lay in between. The CDR3 is 13 amino acids. Germline assignment: CDR1 MDHEN and CDR2 SYDVKM. The CDR3 is CASRWDWGTEAFF. The CDR3 bases are TGTGCCAGCAGGTGGGACTGGGGGACTGAAGCTTTCTTT.

The chain uses TRBV11-3 and TRBJ1-3; D is possibly TRBD1 (5 bases). Germline CDR1 reads SGHNT; CDR2 reads YENEEA. V was trimmed by 5 bases and J by 8 bases, leaving 7 bases between them. The CDR3 runs 11 residues. Here the CDR3 reads CASSKGDTIYF. CDR3 bases: TGTGCCAGCAGCAAAGGGGACACCATATATTTT. The whole variable domain, remainder taken from reference TRBV11-3 and TRBJ1-3, is EAGVVQSPRYKIIEKKQPVAFWCNPISGHNTLYWYLQNLGQGPELLIRYENEEAVDDSQLPKDRFSAERLKGVDSTLKIQPAELGDSAVYLCASSKGDTIYFGEGSWLTVV.

This chain uses TRBV11-2 with TRBJ2-3; D unresolved. The germline V and J ends were trimmed by 5 bases and 6 bases, with 12 bases remaining between them. The germline V gene has CDR1 SGHAT and CDR2 FQNNGV. This CDR3 comprises 13 residues. CDR3 in DNA: TGTGCCAGCAGCCAGCAGGCCCCGGATACGCAGTATTTT. Translation gives CASSQQAPDTQYF.

This rearrangement joins TRBV2 to TRBJ2-5; 8 bases are shared with TRBD1. Germline lookup yields CDR1 SNHLY and CDR2 FYNNEI. This CDR3 spans 14 amino acids. Losses at the gene ends were 4 bases for V and 5 bases for J; bases not matched to a gene: 6. DNA of the CDR3: TGTGCCAGCAGTGTCAGGGGGCAGTGGGAGACCCAGTACTTC. This gives the protein CASSVRGQWETQYF.

J is TRBJ1-5 and V is TRBV5-6, with D possibly being TRBD1 (6 bases). The CDR3 covers 14 residues. V lost 3 bases and J lost 6, with 13 bases in between. Germline-derived CDR1 and CDR2 are SGHDT and YYEEEE. CDR3 coding DNA: TGTGCCAGCAGCTCCTACAGGGCGAGTCAGCCCCAGCATTTT. Its protein product is CASSSYRASQPQHF.

The chain is built from TRBV2 and TRBJ1-2; 7 positions agree with TRBD1. The germline V gene has CDR1 SNHLY and CDR2 FYNNEI. CDR3 size: 14 residues. V lost 5 bases, J lost 5 bases, and 8 bases stayed unmatched. The CDR3, as DNA: TGTGCCAGCAGTCCCCGGACAGGCCATTATGGCTACACCTTC. Its protein product is CASSPRTGHYGYTF.

The chain has TRBV6-5 and TRBJ2-6; D unresolved. V lost 6 bases to trimming and J lost 1 base, with 4 bases between them. The CDR3 loop spans 13 amino acids. Germline V lookup: CDR1 MNHEY, CDR2 SVGAGI. CDR3 DNA sequence: TGTGCCAGCAGACTGTCTGGGGCCAACGTCCTGACTTTC. This translates into CASRLSGANVLTF.

In this sample, this clone turned up a few times. The rearrangement links TRBV11-1 to TRBJ2-3; tentative D call: TRBD2 (6 bases). This CDR3 is built from 14 residues. Trimming removed 5 bases from V and 6 bases from J, with 15 bases in between. Germline CDR1 and CDR2: SGHAT and FQDESV (reference sequence). CDR3 nucleotides: TGTGCCAGCAGCCCCGTTAGCGGTCCGGATACGCAGTATTTT. Residues: CASSPVSGPDTQYF. Filled out from reference TRBV11-1 and TRBJ2-3, the complete variable domain reads EAEVAQSPRYKITEKSQAVAFWCDPISGHATLYWYRQILGQGPELLVQFQDESVVDDSQLPKDRFSAERLKGVDSTLKIQPAELGDSAMYLCASSPVSGPDTQYFGPGTRLTVL.

The chain is built from TRBV4-1 and TRBJ2-1, with D maybe TRBD1 (5 bases). Trimming pared 4 bases from V and 9 bases from J, leaving 10 bases between. Germline CDR1 MGHRA, CDR2 YSYEKL. The CDR3 has 12 residues. The CDR3 nucleotides read TGCGCCAGCAGCCCCAGGGAATTTGAGCAGTTCTTC. It translates to CASSPREFEQFF.